The 14 T cell receptor beta chains below all came from one sample that was sequenced in a study of spatial heterogeneity in lung cancer. TCRdb passed the 5' RACE reads through MiXCR, listing each CDR3 protein once. The table records fewer than 7,000 distinct CDR3 sequences, about 7.7% of them present only once. For these TCRs, the target antigens are not known. Time point given: sample taken at primary tumor resection. The study's findings and limits: Mutation counts in tumors were tracked by counts of expanded intratumoral alpha and beta TCRs.

This material consisted of lung tumor tissue, taken at surgery. These TCRs come from a female donor with early-stage non-small cell lung cancer.

This clonotype was observed at least ten times. Within a library made for alpha chains, this beta chain is off target, and its count is uninformative. The chain joins TRBV7-9 to TRBJ1-1; D is perhaps TRBD1 (5 bases). Deletions cut 7 bases from V and 5 bases from J, with 17 bases between. The CDR3 loop spans 14 amino acids. CDR1 and CDR2 from the germline V gene are SEHNR and FQNEAQ (reference sequence). CDR3 amino acids: CASMNRGGRTEAFF. DNA for the CDR3: TGTGCCAGCATGAATAGGGGAGGAAGGACTGAAGCTTTCTTT.

This clonotype counts as medium-sized. This beta chain slipped into a library made for alpha chains as a stray read, so its size is not meaningful. This rearrangement joins TRBV19 to TRBJ1-3; perhaps TRBD1 as D (5 bases). V was shortened by 6 bases and J by 0 bases, with 12 bases between the two germline ends. This CDR3 has 15 residues. CDR1 is LNHDA and CDR2 is SQIVND in the germline V gene (reference sequence). The chain's CDR3 is CASRPLDSSGNTIYF. Written as DNA, the CDR3 is TGTGCCAGTAGGCCCCTTGACAGCTCTGGAAACACCATATATTTT.

In its sample, this clonotype is medium-sized. This beta chain was picked up by a library intended for alpha chains and is off target, so its count carries little meaning. This chain joins TRBV7-7 and TRBJ1-1, with D possibly TRBD1 on 6 matching bases. The CDR3 has 16 amino acids. V was cut by 5 bases and J by 2 bases, with 18 bases left in between. Germline CDR1 is SSHAT and CDR2 is FNYEAQ (reference sequence). The CDR3 loop reads CASSRRRRTANTEAFF. In DNA form, the CDR3 reads TGTGCCAGCAGCCGACGTCGGAGGACAGCTAACACTGAAGCTTTCTTT.

This clonotype is deemed large (0.1 to 1%). For a library built for alpha chains, this beta chain is a stray read; little rests on its size. The DNA of the CDR3 is TGTGCCAGCACCCGATCGGTGGGGGAATACGAGCAGTACTTC. This encodes CASTRSVGEYEQYF. The rearrangement uses TRBV7-2 and TRBJ2-7; possibly TRBD1 or TRBD2 for D (5 bases each). The V end lost 7 bases, the J end lost 4 bases, and 17 bases lay between the germline ends. The CDR3 is made up of 14 amino acids. From germline, CDR1 is SGHTA and CDR2 FQGNSA.

This clonotype was observed at least ten times. The size of this beta chain means little, since it is a stray read in a library made for alpha chains. The chain couples TRBV20-1 to TRBJ2-3, with D perhaps given as TRBD1 or TRBD2 (7 bases each). The ends were cut back, 6 bases at V and 9 bases at J, with 16 bases in the middle. The CDR3 runs to 12 residues. Germline loops: CDR1 DFQATT, CDR2 SNEGSKA (reference sequence). The CDR3 reads CSARPGGATQYF. CDR3 DNA sequence: TGCAGTGCCCGCCCAGGGGGGGCAACGCAGTATTTT.

The table lists this clonotype with many counts. Because this beta chain is a stray read in a library intended to capture alpha chains, its abundance should not be given much weight. CDR3 residues: CAISGQGSGNTIYF. CDR3 nucleotides: TGTGCCATCAGTGGACAGGGCTCTGGAAACACCATATATTTT. The J gene is TRBJ1-3, the V gene TRBV10-3; 7 nucleotides line up with TRBD1. Germline CDR1 reads ENHRY; CDR2 reads SYGVKD. The CDR3 length is 14 residues. V was clipped by 4 bases and J by 0 bases; unmatched bases: 0.

By share, this clonotype counts as medium-sized. This beta chain is a stray read from a library made for alpha chains; its abundance is not meaningful. V is TRBV7-2 and J is TRBJ2-5, with D perhaps assigned TRBD1 or TRBD2 (6 bases each). CDR1 and CDR2 (germline): SGHTA, FQGNSA. Trimming cost V 5 bases and J 1 base, with 23 bases left between them. This CDR3 spans 18 amino acids. This chain's CDR3 is CASSPMWRDNRRQETQYF. For the CDR3, the DNA is TGTGCCAGCAGCCCGATGTGGAGGGACAACCGACGCCAAGAGACCCAGTACTTC.

This clonotype is labeled as medium-sized. This beta chain appears as a stray read in a library generated for alpha chains; its size is not informative. The chain employs TRBV7-2 and TRBJ2-7, with D possibly TRBD2 on 5 matching bases. Germline V CDR1 and CDR2: SGHTA, FQGNSA. The CDR3 has 15 amino acids. V was cut by 1 base and J by 0 bases, with 10 bases left in between. CDR3 in DNA: TGTGCCAGCAGCTTAGGAGGAGGAATCTCCTACGAGCAGTACTTC. This sequence encodes CASSLGGGISYEQYF.

This clonotype showed up many times. This beta chain is a stray sequence in a library constructed for alpha chains; its clone size is not meaningful. The rearrangement uses TRBV20-1 and TRBJ1-2, with TRBD1 identical over 8 bases. The trim removed 6 bases at V and 6 bases at J, leaving 6 bases unmatched. Looked up from germline, CDR1 is DFQATT and CDR2 is SNEGSKA (reference sequence). The CDR3 is 12 residues long. The CDR3 region is CSAPGGGNGYTF. The DNA of the CDR3 is TGCAGTGCCCCAGGGGGCGGAAATGGCTACACCTTC.

This clonotype appeared many times. Since the library was made to target alpha chains, this beta chain is a stray read and its abundance is not meaningful. This chain links TRBV14 with TRBJ2-5; 8 bases fit TRBD1. The CDR3 length is 15 residues. CDR1 is SGHDN and CDR2 is FVKESK in the germline V gene. V shed 0 bases, J shed 5 bases, and the junction held 5 bases outside the gene matches. The CDR3 region is CASSQDLGQAETQYF. The CDR3 DNA sequence: TGTGCCAGCAGCCAAGATCTGGGACAGGCGGAGACCCAGTACTTC. The whole variable domain, filled in from reference TRBV14 and TRBJ2-5, reads EAGVTQFPSHSVIEKGQTVTLRCDPISGHDNLYWYRRVMGKEIKFLLHFVKESKQDESGMPNNRFLAERTGGTYSTLKVQPAELEDSGVYFCASSQDLGQAETQYFGPGTRLLVL.

This clonotype is medium-sized within its sample. This beta chain appears as a stray read in a library generated for alpha chains; its size is not informative. This chain joins TRBV12-3 or TRBV12-4 and TRBJ2-5; tentative D call: TRBD2 (6 bases). V dropped 6 bases and J dropped 7 bases, with 12 bases sitting between them. CDR3 size: 12 residues. CDR3 sequence (DNA): TGTGCCAGCAGGGGGACTGTAGGGACCCAGTACTTC. It yields the protein CASRGTVGTQYF.

This clonotype appeared many times. This beta chain was picked up by a library intended for alpha chains and is off target, so its count carries little meaning. The CDR3 DNA sequence: TGTGCCAGCAGCCAAGCACAGGGGTTGTTCGATCAGCCCCAGCATTTT. Amino acid sequence: CASSQAQGLFDQPQHF. The rearrangement links TRBV4-2 to TRBJ1-5; 7 positions agree with TRBD1. Trimming at V came to 1 base and at J to 5 bases, leaving 8 bases not matched to a gene. The CDR3 loop spans 16 amino acids. The V gene's germline CDR1 is LGHNA and CDR2 YNFKEQ.

This clonotype was recorded many times. This beta chain appears as a stray read in a library generated for alpha chains; its size is not informative. The gene calls are TRBV18 and TRBJ2-1, with 15 bases matching TRBD2. Per the germline V gene, CDR1 is KGHSH and CDR2 is LQKENI. The CDR3 covers 17 residues. Trimming removed 4 bases from V and 7 bases from J; junction bases left unmatched: 8. The CDR3 nucleotides read TGTGCCAGCTCACGGACTAGCGGGGGGGTCGTACCGAATGAGCAGTTCTTC. Its protein is CASSRTSGGVVPNEQFF.

About this clonotype: This beta chain appears as a stray read in a library generated for alpha chains; its size is not informative. This rearrangement joins TRBV12-3 or TRBV12-4 to TRBJ2-3; D remains ambiguous. V shed 5 bases and J shed 2 bases, with 5 bases lying between them. The CDR3 runs 12 residues. CDR3 in DNA: TGTGCCAGCAGTCTCCACACAGATACGCAGTATTTT. The encoded protein is CASSLHTDTQYF.